The 28 T cell receptor beta chains presented below share a single source sample, sequenced in a study of blood T cell repertoires in COVID-19. Generated by immunoSEQ multiplex PCR, the TCRdb table keeps only in-frame clones and is missing some. The sample shows roughly 15,000 clones, around 77% of them seen only once. Sequenced input: peripheral blood. The receptors here all came from a human donor in a cohort sampled during active COVID-19.

This clone was counted a single time. The genes are TRBV7-9 and TRBJ2-7, with TRBD2 matching 10 bases. The V gene's germline CDR1 is SEHNR and CDR2 FQNEAQ (reference sequence). This CDR3 contains 19 residues. The trim removed 3 bases at V and 4 bases at J, leaving 18 bases unmatched. CDR3 sequence reads: CASSFPGGAGGPFSYEQYF. Written as DNA, the CDR3 is TGTGCCAGCAGCTTCCCCGGGGGAGCGGGAGGGCCTTTCTCTTACGAGCAGTACTTC. The full variable domain, with the rest looked up from reference TRBV7-9 and TRBJ2-7, is DTGVSQNPRHKITKRGQNVTFRCDPISEHNRLYWYRQTLGQGPEFLTYFQNEAQLEKSRLLSDRFSAERPKGSFSTLEIQRTEQGDSAMYLCASSFPGGAGGPFSYEQYFGPGTRLTVT.

This clone showed up just once. The J gene is TRBJ2-7, the V gene TRBV24-1; 8 positions match TRBD2. The CDR3 covers 14 residues. J was trimmed by 7 bases and V by 6 bases; bases with no gene match: 10. Germline loops: CDR1 KGHDR, CDR2 SFDVKD. The CDR3 loop is CATSRSGSSDEQYF. CDR3 in DNA: TGTGCCACCAGTAGGAGCGGGAGTTCGGATGAGCAGTACTTC.

The chain couples TRBV6-2 or TRBV6-3 to TRBJ2-3, with TRBD2 as a possible D gene (6 bases). CDR1 and CDR2 (germline): MNHEY, SVGEGT. The CDR3 contains 14 residues. The V end lost 5 bases, the J end lost 2 bases, and 11 bases lay between the germline ends. CDR3 coding DNA: TGTGCCAGCAGTCTTAGCGGACCCACAGATACGCAGTATTTT. Its translation is CASSLSGPTDTQYF.

The chain is built from TRBV29-1 and TRBJ2-7, with 10 bases aligning to TRBD1. The CDR3 is made up of 13 amino acids. The germline V gene has CDR1 SQVTM and CDR2 ANQGSEA. The junction had 7 bases not matched to a gene; V was cut back by 6 bases and J by 5 bases. CDR3: CSVPGQGLDEQYF. CDR3 sequence (DNA): TGCAGCGTACCGGGACAGGGGCTCGACGAGCAGTACTTC.

The chain couples TRBV6-5 to TRBJ2-5, with 7 bases matching TRBD1. Germline CDR1 and CDR2: MNHEY and SVGAGI. CDR3 length: 15 amino acids. Trimming took 7 bases from V and 2 from J; bases not matched to a gene: 10. The chain's CDR3 is CASIPLTGAQETQYF. In nucleotides, the CDR3 is TGTGCCAGCATTCCACTAACAGGGGCTCAAGAGACCCAGTACTTC.

The V gene is TRBV11-2, the J gene TRBJ2-1, with a tentative D call TRBD2 (6 bases). CDR1 is SGHAT and CDR2 is FQNNGV in the germline V gene. CDR3 length: 13 residues. Deletions cut 4 bases from V and 9 bases from J, with 13 bases between. CDR3 nucleotide sequence: TGTGCCAGCAGCTACGGGACTTCCTCTGAGCAGTTCTTC. Amino acid sequence: CASSYGTSSEQFF.

This chain uses TRBV28 with TRBJ2-1; 9 bases map to TRBD1. V shed 4 bases, J shed 6 bases, and the junction held 4 bases outside the gene matches. This CDR3 has 14 amino acids. CDR1 and CDR2 from the germline V gene are MDHEN and SYDVKM. DNA of the CDR3: TGTGCCAGCAGTTATCGGACAGGGGTCAATGAGCAGTTCTTC. This sequence encodes CASSYRTGVNEQFF.

V and J are TRBV2 and TRBJ2-3; weak D call: TRBD1 (6 bases). In germline, CDR1 is SNHLY, CDR2 FYNNEI. Trimming pared 6 bases from V and 0 bases from J, leaving 13 bases between. CDR3 length: 15 residues. CDR3 nucleotide sequence: TGTGCCAGCAGCGCGAGACAGGCGAGCACAGATACGCAGTATTTT. This gives the protein CASSARQASTDTQYF.

The rearrangement links TRBV5-1 to TRBJ2-2, with 7 bases that match TRBD1. V dropped 0 bases and J dropped 4; count of bases not matched to a gene: 6. The CDR3 contains 16 residues. Germline loops: CDR1 SGHRS, CDR2 YFSETQ. Written as DNA, the CDR3 is TGCGCCAGCAGCTTGGGGAGGACAGGACCCACCGGGGAGCTGTTTTTT. Amino acid sequence: CASSLGRTGPTGELFF.

The V call is TRBV7-8, the J call TRBJ1-5, with D tentatively TRBD1 (5 bases). Trimming stripped 3 bases from V and 7 bases from J, with 16 bases between. The germline gives CDR1 SGHVS, CDR2 FQNEAQ. The CDR3 totals 15 residues. CDR3 bases: TGTGCCAGCAGCTTTTCCGACAGATCGGGCCAGCCCCAGCATTTT. Amino acids: CASSFSDRSGQPQHF.

This clone was recorded once. Other DNA sequences in this specimen translate into the identical CDR3. The chain recombines TRBV11-2 with TRBJ2-7; D gene uncertain. Trimming shortened V by 5 bases and J by 3 bases, and 8 bases separated the two germline ends. Germline-derived CDR1 and CDR2 are SGHAT and FQNNGV. The CDR3 runs to 12 residues. The CDR3 DNA reads TGTGCCAGCAGCCTATCTGACTACGAGCAGTACTTC. Amino acids: CASSLSDYEQYF. The full variable domain, completed using reference TRBV11-2 and TRBJ2-7, is EAGVAQSPRYKIIEKRQSVAFWCNPISGHATLYWYQQILGQGPKLLIQFQNNGVVDDSQLPKDRFSAERLKGVDSTLKIQPAKLEDSAVYLCASSLSDYEQYFGPGTRLTVT.

This clone has a handful of counts. This chain connects TRBV7-6 to TRBJ1-6; D is perhaps TRBD1 (5 bases). The CDR3 extends over 15 amino acids. The V end lost 1 base, the J end lost 9 bases, and 13 bases lay between the germline ends. Looked up from germline, CDR1 is SGHVS and CDR2 is FNYEAQ. The CDR3 nucleotides read TGTGCCAGCAGCTTAGTGGGGGGGGAGAGTTCACCCCTCCACTTT. Protein product: CASSLVGGESSPLHF.

In its sample, this clone was seen once. This rearrangement joins TRBV27 to TRBJ2-1; 11 bases are shared with TRBD1. CDR1 MNHEY and CDR2 SMNVEV come from the germline V gene (reference sequence). The V gene end was trimmed by 6 bases and the J gene end by 6 bases; junction bases not matched to a gene: 4. The CDR3 has 14 residues. In DNA, the CDR3 is TGTGCCAGCAGCCTCGGGACAGGGGGCAATGAGCAGTTCTTC. The encoded protein is CASSLGTGGNEQFF.

The J gene is TRBJ2-7, the V gene TRBV7-2, with a tentative D call TRBD2 (6 bases). The V gene lost 0 bases and the J gene lost 2 bases, with 11 bases spanning the gap. The CDR3 consists of 15 residues. The germline gives CDR1 SGHTA, CDR2 FQGNSA. DNA of the CDR3: TGTGCCAGCAGCTTAGCTCGGGGGAGTGCCTACGAGCAGTACTTC. Protein: CASSLARGSAYEQYF.

This clone appeared once. This chain connects TRBV30 to TRBJ1-5, with D unresolved. V was clipped by 2 bases and J by 6 bases, with 14 bases between them. The CDR3 runs to 14 residues. CDR1 is GTSNPN, CDR2 SVGIG, per germline (reference sequence). CDR3 protein: CAWSNVRVGQPQHF. The CDR3 nucleotides read TGTGCCTGGAGTAACGTGAGGGTTGGTCAGCCCCAGCATTTT.

This chain joins TRBV15 and TRBJ2-5; 8 nucleotides match TRBD2. Unmatched junction bases numbered 7, after V lost 5 bases and J lost 5 bases. CDR3 length equals 14 residues. Germline loops: CDR1 LNHNV, CDR2 YYDKDF (reference sequence). CDR3 residues: CATSQRGSSETQYF. The CDR3 bases are TGTGCCACCAGCCAGCGGGGGTCATCGGAGACCCAGTACTTC.

This clone has just one count. The CDR3 bases are TGTGCCAGCAGCCCCGGGACAGGGAGGAAGACCATATATTTT. As protein: CASSPGTGRKTIYF. The chain employs TRBV3-1 (or the pseudogene TRBV3-2) and TRBJ1-3; TRBD1 matches 9 bases. The CDR3 length is 14 residues. Germline V gives CDR1 LGHDT, CDR2 YNNKEL (reference sequence). The trim removed 4 bases at V and 10 bases at J, leaving 8 bases unmatched.

The chain recombines TRBV4-2 with TRBJ2-2; D gene unclear. V lost 0 bases and J lost 8, with 16 bases in between. The CDR3 sequence is 16 residues long. CDR1 and CDR2 from the germline V gene are LGHNA and YNFKEQ. This CDR3 is CASSQEATNGPGELFF. In nucleotides, the CDR3 is TGTGCCAGCAGCCAAGAGGCTACAAATGGGCCGGGGGAGCTGTTTTTT.

The rearrangement uses TRBV6-5 and TRBJ2-2, with 7 bases that match TRBD1. After removal of 5 bases from V and 4 bases from J, the junction contained 7 bases not matched to a gene. Looked up from germline, CDR1 is MNHEY and CDR2 is SVGAGI. The CDR3 is 15 residues long. CDR3 in DNA: TGTGCCAGCAGTCCAGAGACAGGGTTCACCGGGGAGCTGTTTTTT. Translating gives CASSPETGFTGELFF.

J is TRBJ1-2 and V is TRBV6-5; 9 nucleotides line up with TRBD1. The CDR3 contains 14 residues. Germline CDR1 MNHEY, CDR2 SVGAGI. V lost 7 bases to trimming and J lost 4 bases; unmatched junction nucleotides: 7. CDR3: CASTYTGGVYGYTF. The CDR3 coding sequence is TGTGCCAGCACCTACACAGGGGGCGTCTATGGCTACACCTTC.

V and J are TRBV28 and TRBJ2-7; D is unresolved. The CDR3 covers 17 residues. Deletions cut 4 bases from V and 1 base from J, with 20 bases between. Germline CDR1 reads MDHEN; CDR2 reads SYDVKM. The CDR3 region has the DNA TGTGCCAGCAGTTCCCCCGGTCTCCGGGTGAATTCCTACGAGCAGTACTTC. This gives the protein CASSSPGLRVNSYEQYF.

The V gene is TRBV28, the J gene TRBJ1-2, with D perhaps matching TRBD1 (6 bases). The germline V gene encodes CDR1 MDHEN and CDR2 SYDVKM. The CDR3 sequence is 15 residues long. Trimming took 6 bases from V and 13 from J, leaving 27 bases between them. The CDR3 spells CASRPMGEGRGFVTF. CDR3 nucleotides: TGTGCCAGCAGACCGATGGGAGAAGGGAGGGGGTTTGTCACCTTC.

This chain joins TRBV3-1 (or the pseudogene TRBV3-2) and TRBJ2-7, with 9 bases matching TRBD1. The V and J ends lost 1 base and 3 bases, in that order; junction bases with no gene match: 1. The CDR3 extends over 14 amino acids. Looked up from germline, CDR1 is LGHDT and CDR2 is YNNKEL (reference sequence). The CDR3 protein is CASSQGDRDYEQYF. The CDR3 nucleotides are TGTGCCAGCAGCCAAGGGGACAGGGACTACGAGCAGTACTTC.

The chain joins TRBV5-6 to TRBJ2-5; 11 bases are a match to TRBD2. The CDR3 runs 15 residues. The V segment lost 2 bases and the J segment 3 bases; nucleotides outside the gene matches: 3. CDR1 SGHDT and CDR2 YYEEEE come from the germline V gene. CDR3 nucleotides: TGTGCCAGCAGCTTCGGGACTAGCGGTAAAGAGACCCAGTACTTC. Its protein is CASSFGTSGKETQYF.

V usage is TRBV12-5 and J usage is TRBJ1-2, with D unresolved. The CDR3 covers 12 residues. With 6 bases removed from V and 0 bases from J, the gap between germline ends came to 5 bases. The germline V gene has CDR1 LGHNT and CDR2 FRNRAP. CDR3 in DNA: TGTGCTAGTGGGCAGTCTAACTATGGCTACACCTTC. It yields the protein CASGQSNYGYTF. Full variable domain (outside the CDR3, taken from reference TRBV12-5 and TRBJ1-2): DARVTQTPRHKVTEMGQEVTMRCQPILGHNTVFWYRQTMMQGLELLAYFRNRAPLDDSGMPKDRFSAEMPDATLATLKIQPSEPRDSAVYFCASGQSNYGYTFGSGTRLTVV.

The rearrangement links TRBV2 to TRBJ2-7, with 7 bases that match TRBD1. J lost 0 bases, V lost 5 bases, and 1 base had no gene match. The CDR3 is 13 residues long. Germline loops: CDR1 SNHLY, CDR2 FYNNEI. CDR3 DNA sequence: TGTGCCAGCAGTCGGGACAGCTCCTACGAGCAGTACTTC. Its translation: CASSRDSSYEQYF.

The CDR3, as DNA: TGTGCCAGCAAAGAACAAAGACACACAGATACGCAGTATTTT. Its translation is CASKEQRHTDTQYF. The J gene is TRBJ2-3, the V gene TRBV6-5; D gene ambiguous. CDR3 size: 14 residues. Trimming stripped 7 bases from V and 2 bases from J, with 13 bases between. CDR1 and CDR2 (germline): MNHEY, SVGAGI.

This rearrangement joins TRBV5-1 to TRBJ1-3; 9 bases map to TRBD1. V shed 4 bases and J 9 bases; nucleotides not matched to a gene: 5. Germline values: CDR1 SGHRS, CDR2 YFSETQ. The CDR3 is 13 residues long. CDR3 residues: CASSRDRASTIYF. DNA for the CDR3: TGCGCCAGCAGCCGGGACAGGGCATCCACCATATATTTT.